This T cell receptor beta chain was documented in a study of patients and donors after allogeneic stem cell transplantation. MiXCR, applied by TCRdb to the RT-PCR reads, yields one record per CDR3 protein. The sample has about 230,000 distinct CDR3 sequences, roughly 14% seen once. The CDR3 length is 16 residues. Germline V gene data show CDR1 as DFQATT and CDR2 as SNEGSKA (reference sequence). V lost 0 bases and J lost 3, with 14 bases in between. V and J are TRBV20-1 and TRBJ1-4; tentative D call: TRBD1 (5 bases). Source material: blood, either unsorted or a sorted T cell fraction (not recorded which). The origin of this receptor is a human donor who was either an allogeneic HSCT recipient or a stem cell or donor lymphocyte infusion donor (not recorded which). It is not recorded whose cells these are; they may come from a transplant donor. The CDR3 DNA reads as TGCAGTGCTAGAGATCCGCAGGGCCTAGCTAATGAAAAACTGTTTTTT. The encoded protein is CSARDPQGLANEKLFF.